Each of the 10 T cell receptor beta chains below was sequenced from the same sample in a study of blood T cell repertoires in COVID-19. The assay was immunoSEQ multiplex PCR, and TCRdb's table has in-frame clones only and misses some. The sample records around 93,000 clones, about 77% being singletons. Material for sequencing was peripheral blood. Receptors were obtained from a woman over 75 with acute or convalescent COVID-19.

The genes are TRBV6-5 and TRBJ2-7, with a possible D match to TRBD2 (6 bases). This CDR3 spans 14 amino acids. The germline CDR1 and CDR2 sequences are MNHEY and SVGAGI. V was clipped by 4 bases and J by 6 bases, with 16 bases between them. CDR3 sequence (DNA): TGTGCCAGCAGTTTCGGCGGGACTCGGGGCGAGCAGTACTTC. It is translated as CASSFGGTRGEQYF.

As regards this clone: The identical CDR3 is also encoded by other nucleotide sequences in the sample. The V gene is TRBV28, the J gene TRBJ1-2; the match to TRBD1 covers 9 bases. The CDR3 is 15 amino acids. The trim removed 3 bases at V and 2 bases at J, leaving 4 bases unmatched. The germline gives CDR1 MDHEN, CDR2 SYDVKM. The CDR3 region has the DNA TGTGCCAGCAGTTTGCCGGGACAGGGCAACTATGGCTACACCTTC. Encoded protein: CASSLPGQGNYGYTF.

Here the CDR3 reads CASSLGALSSYNEQFF. The CDR3 DNA sequence: TGTGCCAGCAGCTTGGGGGCCCTGAGCTCCTACAATGAGCAGTTCTTC. This chain connects TRBV5-4 to TRBJ2-1; D unresolved. Trimming took 0 bases from V and 0 from J, leaving 10 bases between them. Per germline, CDR1 SGHNT and CDR2 YYREEE (reference sequence). The CDR3 has 16 residues.

The V and J genes are TRBV24-1 and TRBJ2-3, with 7 bases that match TRBD1. Trimming took 9 bases from V and 3 from J; bases not matched to a gene: 5. The CDR3 loop spans 13 amino acids. In germline, CDR1 is KGHDR, CDR2 SFDVKD. CDR3 in DNA: TGTGCCACCGGGACAGCGACAACAGATACGCAGTATTTT. It yields the protein CATGTATTDTQYF.

This clone showed up just once. J is TRBJ2-6 and V is TRBV6-5; D is perhaps TRBD1 (5 bases). CDR1 MNHEY and CDR2 SVGAGI come from the germline V gene. V shed 7 bases and J shed 1 base, with 8 bases lying between them. The CDR3 length is 14 residues. Here the CDR3 reads CASNHRSGANVLTF. CDR3 bases: TGTGCCAGCAATCACAGGTCTGGGGCCAACGTCCTGACTTTC.

This chain joins TRBV30 and TRBJ1-5; the D gene is possibly TRBD1 (5 bases). This CDR3 comprises 14 residues. Germline assignment: CDR1 GTSNPN and CDR2 SVGIG (reference sequence). The V end was cut by 0 bases, the J end by 2 bases, with 8 bases between. The CDR3 sequence is CAWSVQGGNQPQHF. The CDR3 DNA is TGTGCCTGGAGTGTGCAAGGGGGCAATCAGCCCCAGCATTTT.

The chain joins TRBV19 to TRBJ2-2; 7 nucleotides align to TRBD2. There are 16 residues in the CDR3. CDR1 is LNHDA and CDR2 is SQIVND in the germline V gene (reference sequence). V was pared by 5 bases and J by 6 bases, with 12 bases of the junction left unmatched. The DNA for the CDR3 is TGTGCCAGTAGTCGGGGGGTTTCTATAGGTGCCGGGGAGCTGTTTTTT. Translating gives CASSRGVSIGAGELFF.

The chain is built from TRBV5-6 and TRBJ2-5; no firm D call. V shed 4 bases and J shed 5 bases, with 12 bases lying between them. The CDR3 spans 13 residues. CDR1 is SGHDT, CDR2 YYEEEE, per germline. The CDR3 region is CASSPPRVETQYF. Here the CDR3 DNA reads TGTGCCAGCAGCCCTCCCCGCGTGGAGACCCAGTACTTC.

This chain connects TRBV12-3 or TRBV12-4 to TRBJ2-1; D is perhaps TRBD1 (5 bases). V lost 2 bases to trimming and J lost 7 bases, with 9 bases between them. The CDR3 runs 13 residues. CDR3 region: CASSLQGKNEQFF. CDR3 nucleotide sequence: TGTGCCAGCAGTTTACAGGGCAAGAATGAGCAGTTCTTC.

The V gene is TRBV30, the J gene TRBJ1-5; D is unclear. CDR1 is GTSNPN, CDR2 SVGIG, per germline (reference sequence). This CDR3 region has 14 residues. Trimming took 3 bases from V and 0 from J, leaving 9 bases between them. This CDR3 reads CAWSLDDSNQPQHF. CDR3 nucleotides: TGTGCCTGGAGCCTAGATGATAGCAATCAGCCCCAGCATTTT.